A selection of T cell receptor beta chains follows, all from one sample in a study of radiotherapy plus CTLA-4 blockade in lung cancer. TCRdb keeps only in-frame clones here, not all; method: immunoSEQ multiplex PCR. The table records roughly 120,000 clones, 78% of them present only once. This specimen was peripheral blood, taken from a patient treated with radiotherapy plus ipilimumab. These receptors all stem from a human donor with non-small cell lung cancer who had a partial response to radiotherapy plus ipilimumab. CDR3s include the opening cysteine and the closing phenylalanine or tryptophan. Each record gives: D gene, clone size, V gene, J gene, CDR3 protein, CDR3 DNA. The D gene is left open where the match is weak. A clone size is listed for some rows: how often the clone was seen (once, few, many), or a class if it is expanded.

>-|once|TRBV2|TRBJ1-2
CAGGIRGYTF
TGTGCGGGGGGAATAAGGGGCTACACCTTC
>-|-|TRBV19|TRBJ1-4
CASSMDRYTTNEKLFF
TGTGCCAGTAGTATGGACAGATACACAACTAATGAAAAACTGTTTTTT
>TRBD2|-|TRBV7-6|TRBJ2-1
CASSISRTSGSNNEQFF
TGTGCCAGCAGCATTAGTCGGACTAGCGGGAGTAACAATGAGCAGTTCTTC
>-|once|TRBV7-2|TRBJ2-7
CASSSRVLAAYEQYF
TGTGCCAGCAGCTCGCGGGTCCTAGCTGCCTACGAGCAGTACTTC
>TRBD1|-|TRBV6-4|TRBJ1-2
CASSPYDRVYDGYTF
TGTGCCAGCAGCCCCTACGACAGGGTTTACGATGGCTACACCTTC
>-|few|TRBV7-9|TRBJ1-1
CASSLQGSNTEAFF
TGTGCCAGCAGCTTACAGGGGAGCAACACTGAAGCTTTCTTT
>-|-|TRBV6-5|TRBJ2-2
CASSYSMGPNTGELFF
TGTGCCAGCAGTTACTCGATGGGGCCGAACACCGGGGAGCTGTTTTTT
>TRBD1|-|TRBV15|TRBJ2-7
CATSREAGGYHEQYF
TGTGCCACCAGCAGAGAAGCAGGGGGCTACCACGAGCAGTACTTC
>-|-|TRBV28|TRBJ2-3
CASTPSTGMGRAFFNTQYF
TGTGCCAGCACCCCCTCGACAGGAATGGGGCGCGCCTTCTTTAATACGCAGTATTTT
>TRBD1|-|TRBV9|TRBJ1-4
CASSVAGGLANEKLFF
TGTGCCAGCAGCGTAGCAGGGGGCTTAGCTAATGAAAAGCTGTTTTTT
>TRBD1|once|TRBV15|TRBJ1-1
CATSTRQGRWTEAFF
TGTGCCACCAGCACCAGACAGGGGAGATGGACTGAAGCTTTCTTT
>TRBD2|-|TRBV19|TRBJ2-2
CASSIPSLWEGRVTGELFF
TGTGCCAGTAGTATTCCCTCCTTGTGGGAGGGCCGGGTCACCGGGGAGCTGTTTTTT
>-|-|TRBV27|TRBJ2-7
CASSYRASYEQYF
TGTGCCAGCAGCTACAGGGCCTCCTACGAGCAGTACTTC
>-|-|TRBV9|TRBJ1-1
CASSADSLARAFF
TGTGCCAGCAGCGCGGACAGTCTAGCCCGGGCTTTCTTT
>-|-|TRBV6-4|TRBJ1-2
CASSESFGGNYGYTF
TGTGCCAGCAGTGAAAGTTTCGGCGGAAACTATGGCTACACCTTC
>TRBD1|-|TRBV2|TRBJ1-5
CASSRDRGQGQPQHF
TGTGCCAGCAGTAGGGACAGGGGGCAGGGTCAGCCCCAGCATTTT
>TRBD1|-|TRBV30|TRBJ2-1
CAWRMGDRDYNEQFF
TGTGCCTGGAGGATGGGGGACAGGGATTACAATGAGCAGTTCTTC
>TRBD1|-|TRBV9|TRBJ1-2
CASSAKGWGGQGDYGYTF
TGTGCCAGCAGCGCGAAAGGATGGGGGGGACAGGGGGACTATGGCTACACCTTC
>TRBD1|-|TRBV29-1|TRBJ2-2
CSVRRQGPGELFF
TGCAGCGTTCGCAGACAGGGGCCCGGGGAGCTGTTTTTT
>TRBD1|-|TRBV9|TRBJ2-6
CASSVTQGAGFGANVLTF
TGTGCCAGCAGCGTAACGCAGGGGGCCGGCTTTGGGGCCAACGTCCTGACTTTC
>-|-|TRBV5-1|TRBJ1-4
CASTQGTTGWEKLFF
TGCGCCAGCACCCAGGGGACGACGGGGTGGGAAAAACTGTTTTTT
>TRBD2|-|TRBV19|TRBJ2-3
CASSIRVTSGRDTQYF
TGTGCCAGTAGTATAAGAGTGACTAGCGGTAGAGATACGCAGTATTTT
>-|-|TRBV9|TRBJ1-2
CASSVETGPANYGYTF
TGTGCCAGCAGCGTAGAGACAGGTCCAGCTAACTATGGCTACACCTTC
>TRBD2|-|TRBV5-4|TRBJ2-1
CASSSPRTSVSNEQFF
TGTGCCAGCAGCTCCCCCCGGACTAGCGTCTCCAATGAGCAGTTCTTC
>-|-|TRBV27|TRBJ2-1
CASSFPAEGYNEQFF
TGTGCCAGCAGTTTCCCGGCGGAGGGCTACAATGAGCAGTTCTTC
>-|-|TRBV2|TRBJ1-1
CASSDQMNTEAFF
TGTGCCAGCAGTGATCAGATGAACACTGAAGCTTTCTTT
>TRBD2|-|TRBV28|TRBJ2-5
CASSLPLAGGETQYF
TGTGCCAGCAGTTTACCACTAGCGGGAGGGGAGACCCAGTACTTC
>-|-|TRBV18|TRBJ2-2
CASSPTSGGTNTGELFF
TGTGCCAGCTCACCCACCTCGGGGGGCACGAACACCGGGGAGCTGTTTTTT
>-|-|TRBV15|TRBJ1-3
CATSYLGAKNTIYF
TGTGCCACCAGCTACCTCGGAGCGAAAAACACCATATATTTT
>-|few|TRBV7-2|TRBJ1-1
CASSFGANTEAFF
TGTGCCAGCAGCTTCGGAGCGAACACTGAAGCTTTCTTT
>-|-|TRBV5-1|TRBJ1-1
CASSLGHRESTEAFF
TGCGCCAGCAGCTTGGGCCACAGGGAGAGCACTGAAGCTTTCTTT
>TRBD2|-|TRBV5-4|TRBJ2-1
CASSLGGGIDEQFF
TGTGCCAGCAGCTTGGGCGGGGGTATTGATGAGCAGTTCTTC
>-|-|TRBV30|TRBJ2-2
CAWSVPQGELFF
TGTGCCTGGAGTGTACCCCAGGGGGAGCTGTTTTTT
>TRBD2|once|TRBV18|TRBJ2-7
CASSPGPGQGLAGDTYEQYF
TGTGCCAGCTCACCAGGGCCGGGACAGGGACTAGCGGGGGACACCTACGAGCAGTACTTC
>-|-|TRBV19|TRBJ2-7
CASTGRRSYEQYF
TGTGCCAGTACTGGGAGGAGGTCCTACGAGCAGTACTTC
>-|-|TRBV23-1|TRBJ1-3
CASVPPGAGNTIYF
TGCGCCAGCGTCCCGCCGGGGGCTGGAAACACCATATATTTT
>TRBD1|-|TRBV6-6|TRBJ1-2
CASSWGQGVDGYTF
TGTGCCAGCAGTTGGGGACAGGGAGTAGATGGCTACACCTTC
>-|-|TRBV9|TRBJ1-3
CASAGGVGRNTIYF
TGTGCCAGCGCCGGCGGGGTCGGCAGAAACACCATATATTTT
>-|few|TRBV6-6|TRBJ1-4
CASSPRQGEKLFF
TGTGCCAGCAGTCCCCGCCAGGGTGAAAAACTGTTTTTT
>TRBD1|-|TRBV28|TRBJ1-2
CASSTDRVDNYGYTF
TGTGCCAGCAGTACCGACAGGGTTGATAACTATGGCTACACCTTC
>-|-|TRBV28|TRBJ2-1
CASSFESFYSYNEQFF
TGTGCCAGCAGTTTCGAGAGCTTTTACTCCTACAATGAGCAGTTCTTC